The 19 T cell receptor beta chains presented below share a single source sample, sequenced in a study of blood T cell repertoires in COVID-19 (dated by TCRdb to 2018 to 2020). Libraries were constructed by the immunoSEQ multiplex PCR assay. Held by TCRdb, this immuneACCESS table contains in-frame sequences only and omits some clones. Under half of the omission traces to an unresolved V gene where checked; the cause of the rest is unknown. This sample gives about 190,000 clones in total; 70% to 85% of them show up just once. In total, the top ten clones hold around 11% of the sample. Specimen: peripheral blood. These TCRs come from a woman between 45 and 65 years old with acute or convalescent COVID-19.

The chain employs TRBV9 and TRBJ1-6; TRBD1 matches at 10 bases. J lost 10 bases, V lost 3 bases, and 7 bases had no gene match. This CDR3 has 15 residues. Looked up from germline, CDR1 is SGDLS and CDR2 is YYNGEE. CDR3 DNA sequence: TGTGCCAGCAGCGGGGGACAGGGGTTCAAATCACCCCTCCACTTT. This codes for CASSGGQGFKSPLHF.

This chain uses TRBV6-1 with TRBJ1-3; D is ambiguous. Trimming cost V 2 bases and J 2 bases, with 7 bases left between them. The germline gives CDR1 MNHNS, CDR2 SASEGT. The CDR3 length is 14 residues. CDR3 in amino acids: CASSENGAGNTIYF. The CDR3 nucleotides read TGTGCCAGCAGTGAAAACGGGGCTGGAAACACCATATATTTT.

The rearrangement links TRBV7-2 to TRBJ2-7, with 11 bases fitting TRBD2. Germline V CDR1 and CDR2: SGHTA, FQGNSA. J lost 7 bases, V lost 1 base, and 12 bases had no gene match. This CDR3 spans 17 amino acids. This chain's CDR3 is CASSLGLAGGSIEEQYF. Written as DNA, the CDR3 is TGTGCCAGCAGCTTAGGCCTAGCGGGAGGTTCTATTGAGGAGCAGTACTTC.

This chain links TRBV15 with TRBJ2-4; 9 bases agree with TRBD1. With 3 bases clipped from V and 7 bases from J, the junction kept 7 bases outside the gene matches. Germline-derived CDR1 and CDR2 are LNHNV and YYDKDF (reference sequence). The length of the CDR3 is 15 residues. The CDR3 nucleotides are TGTGCCACCAGCAGCATACAGGGGGCAAGGAACATTCAGTACTTC. Amino acid sequence: CATSSIQGARNIQYF.

This clone was seen a single time. V gene TRBV3-1 (or the pseudogene TRBV3-2) combines with J gene TRBJ2-5; 7 bases are a match to TRBD2. Germline lookup yields CDR1 LGHDT and CDR2 YNNKEL (reference sequence). Losses at the gene ends were 0 bases for V and 1 base for J; bases not matched to a gene: 8. The length of the CDR3 is 17 residues. CDR3 bases: TGTGCCAGCAGCCAAGAAAATTTAAGCGGGGTCCAAGAGACCCAGTACTTC. It codes for CASSQENLSGVQETQYF.

V and J are TRBV27 and TRBJ2-1; D gene ambiguous. The germline V and J ends were trimmed by 7 bases and 3 bases, with 16 bases remaining between them. The CDR3 runs to 15 residues. Germline CDR1 reads MNHEY; CDR2 reads SMNVEV (reference sequence). The CDR3 nucleotides are TGTGCCAGCACAAACCCCCGCGGCGGCTACAATGAGCAGTTCTTC. Protein sequence: CASTNPRGGYNEQFF.

Only a few counts were recorded for this clone. This chain links TRBV2 with TRBJ2-7; 10 nucleotides line up with TRBD1. The CDR3 is 19 residues long. The trim removed 6 bases at V and 0 bases at J, leaving 17 bases unmatched. Germline V gene sequence: CDR1 SNHLY, CDR2 FYNNEI. The CDR3 is CASRLRDRGETKSSYEQYF. The CDR3 DNA reads as TGTGCCAGCAGACTCCGGGACAGGGGCGAAACAAAAAGCTCCTACGAGCAGTACTTC.

This clone was observed a handful of times. The chain employs TRBV19 and TRBJ1-5; D possibly corresponds to TRBD1 (5 bases). Trimming removed 5 bases from V and 9 bases from J, with 14 bases in between. There are 13 residues in the CDR3. The germline CDR1 and CDR2 sequences are LNHDA and SQIVND (reference sequence). DNA for the CDR3: TGTGCCAGTAGTCCAGGGAGGGGTCTGCCCCAGCATTTT. Translated, it gives CASSPGRGLPQHF.

The chain uses TRBV28 and TRBJ2-1; unclear D gene. The CDR3 is 12 amino acids. Germline CDR1 MDHEN, CDR2 SYDVKM. V lost 11 bases to trimming and J lost 6 bases, with 14 bases between them. CDR3 sequence (DNA): TGTGCCTCTCAGTTCCCCCTCAATGAGCAGTTCTTC. Protein sequence: CASQFPLNEQFF.

V gene TRBV19 combines with J gene TRBJ1-1, with D possibly being TRBD1 (5 bases). CDR1 is LNHDA, CDR2 SQIVND, per germline (reference sequence). This CDR3 has 19 residues. Trimming stripped 0 bases from V and 0 bases from J, with 20 bases between. The CDR3 DNA sequence: TGTGCCAGTAGTATAGATCGGGGCAGGGAGGGATCAATGAACACTGAAGCTTTCTTT. It is translated as CASSIDRGREGSMNTEAFF.

The CDR3 DNA reads as TGCGCCAGCAGCCAAGTTGCGGGGACGGGTGGCCTCTACAATGAGCAGTTCTTC. Its protein is CASSQVAGTGGLYNEQFF. The genes are TRBV4-3 and TRBJ2-1, with a tentative D call TRBD2 (6 bases). CDR3 size: 18 residues. Looked up from germline, CDR1 is LGHNA and CDR2 is YSLEER. The V and J ends lost 1 base and 3 bases respectively, with 19 bases between them.

In this sample, this clone turned up a few times. The V and J genes are TRBV28 and TRBJ2-6; D not resolved. Trimming removed 2 bases from V and 2 bases from J, with 10 bases in between. There are 16 residues in the CDR3. Germline assignment: CDR1 MDHEN and CDR2 SYDVKM. The CDR3 nucleotides are TGTGCCAGCAGTTTACGAAGAGTGGCTGGGGCCAACGTCCTGACTTTC. This sequence encodes CASSLRRVAGANVLTF.

This clone has at least ten counts. The V and J genes are TRBV5-4 and TRBJ2-7, with D perhaps matching TRBD1 (5 bases). Germline loops: CDR1 SGHNT, CDR2 YYREEE (reference sequence). V lost 0 bases, J lost 4 bases, and 5 bases lay in between. The CDR3 length is 12 residues. The CDR3 DNA reads as TGTGCCAGCAGCTTGGACAGGTACGAGCAGTACTTC. Protein product: CASSLDRYEQYF.

This rearrangement joins TRBV28 to TRBJ2-5; 10 bases line up with TRBD1. The CDR3 covers 16 residues. Germline values: CDR1 MDHEN, CDR2 SYDVKM. J lost 6 bases, V lost 3 bases, and 10 bases had no gene match. The CDR3 is CASSLSMPGQGKTQYF. The CDR3 nucleotides are TGTGCCAGCAGTTTGTCGATGCCGGGACAGGGGAAGACCCAGTACTTC.

The genes are TRBV3-1 (or the pseudogene TRBV3-2) and TRBJ2-4; D unclear. Looked up from germline, CDR1 is LGHDT and CDR2 is YNNKEL (reference sequence). The CDR3 is 14 residues long. V gave up 4 bases and J gave up 2 bases, with 9 bases separating them. As DNA, the CDR3 is TGTGCCAGCAGCCCCACTATGACCAAAAACATTCAGTACTTC. Protein: CASSPTMTKNIQYF.

The chain uses TRBV3-1 (or the pseudogene TRBV3-2) and TRBJ2-7, with TRBD1 matching 10 bases. Trimming took 6 bases from V and 1 from J; bases not matched to a gene: 3. The germline V gene encodes CDR1 LGHDT and CDR2 YNNKEL (reference sequence). The CDR3 runs to 14 residues. The CDR3 region has the DNA TGTGCCAGCAGTCGACAGGGGGCATCCTACGAGCAGTACTTC. As protein: CASSRQGASYEQYF.

The CDR3 sequence: CASSSRSRQYSNQPQHF. CDR3 nucleotides: TGTGCCAGCAGTTCCCGATCTCGACAGTATAGCAATCAGCCCCAGCATTTT. The chain carries TRBV28 and TRBJ1-5, with a tentative D call TRBD1 (5 bases). The ends were cut back, 4 bases at V and 0 bases at J, with 16 bases in the middle. CDR3 length: 17 amino acids. CDR1 is MDHEN and CDR2 is SYDVKM in the germline V gene.

The chain combines TRBV30 with TRBJ2-3; TRBD2 might be the D (5 bases). The CDR3 length is 14 residues. The V end was cut by 2 bases, the J end by 3 bases, with 12 bases between. Germline loops: CDR1 GTSNPN, CDR2 SVGIG (reference sequence). In DNA form, the CDR3 reads TGTGCCTGGAGTCCCGGAGGAGGTACAGATACGCAGTATTTT. It specifies CAWSPGGGTDTQYF.

V and J are TRBV6-2 or TRBV6-3 and TRBJ1-5; D is possibly TRBD1 (5 bases). Germline CDR1 reads MNHEY; CDR2 reads SVGEGT. Trimming took off 4 bases at V and 7 bases at J, with 23 bases between the two ends. The CDR3 spans 17 residues. CDR3 protein: CASSFLAGTISGQPQHF. CDR3 DNA sequence: TGTGCCAGCAGTTTCTTGGCCGGGACTATTAGTGGGCAGCCCCAGCATTTT.